Listed here is a single T cell receptor (beta chain). Its antigen is not known. In the original workflow: ImmunoSEQ only sent back junction sequences with no quality scores, so filtering was done differently. Assay: immunoSEQ multiplex PCR; the TCRdb copy retains only in-frame clones and omits some. V and J calls plus clone size are reproduced from that table; the DNA served to infer D and trimming. The table records some 580,000 clones, less than 98% of them present only once. This sample is part of a study of shared clonotypes between healthy human individuals. Study in general: The study enrolled a couple of women and three men aged 18 to 49.

Overall study findings and caveats: Compared with memory subsets, naive subsets generally had larger estimated richness. Clonotype sharing across donors was expected to vary with sequencing depth.

The TCR comes from a woman aged 25-40 years in good health. Sequenced sample: naive CD4+ T cells sorted from blood. Subset specified: CD45RA+ positively selected.

The CDR3 spells CASSFQGTGANVLTF. CDR3 sequence (DNA): TGTGCCAGCAGTTTCCAGGGGACTGGGGCCAACGTCCTGACTTTC. The chain is built from TRBV6-5 and TRBJ2-6; tentative D call: TRBD1 (6 bases). CDR3 length: 15 amino acids. V lost 4 bases and J lost 2, with 9 bases in between. Per germline, CDR1 MNHEY and CDR2 SVGAGI.